This TCR beta chain was documented in a study of T cells in tumors after PD-1 blockade. Study-wide background: Excluded were patients with checkpoint blockade, immunosuppressants, or radiotherapy or other anti-cancer therapy within 4 weeks. Each patient got pembrolizumab 200 mg every 3 weeks or cemiplimab 350 mg every 2 weeks. Study-wide results and limits: Blood contained about 42% of the tumor's TCR clonotypes.

Note on this clone: Antigen: not known.

This table comes from immunoSEQ multiplex PCR, and its TCRdb copy is limited to in-frame clones, with some not included. The profile shows 15,000 or so clones, about four fifths of them singletons. The starting material was PBMCs, obtained after anti-PD-1 treatment. This clonotype was sampled from a human donor with basal cell carcinoma.

The CDR3 coding sequence is TGTGCCAGCACCAGTGGGCTAATTACAGGGGACGAAGCTTTCTTT. Protein: CASTSGLITGDEAFF. The rearrangement uses TRBV2 and TRBJ1-1; 7 bases are shared with TRBD1. The CDR3 has 15 amino acids. The germline V gene encodes CDR1 SNHLY and CDR2 FYNNEI. V lost 7 bases, J lost 8 bases, and 16 bases stayed unmatched. Based on the CDR3 plus reference TRBV2 and TRBJ1-1, the full variable domain is EPEVTQTPSHQVTQMGQEVILRCVPISNHLYFYWYRQILGQKVEFLVSFYNNEISEKSEIFDDQFSVERPDGSNFTLKIRSTKLEDSAMYFCASTSGLITGDEAFFGQGTRLTVV.